This entry concerns a single TCR beta chain. The target antigen is unknown. The CDR3 covers 15 residues. V lost 4 bases to trimming and J lost 4 bases; unmatched junction nucleotides: 6. Germline-derived CDR1 and CDR2 are SGHDT and YYEEEE. Individual cDNA molecules were tagged with unique molecular identifiers, the study reported. TCRdb reanalysed the 5' RACE reads using MiXCR and keeps one entry per CDR3 protein. This table has tens of thousands of distinct CDR3 sequences, approximately 5.3% appearing once. These data are taken from a study of early T cells in non-severe SARS-CoV-2 infection. Study context: Unsorted whole-blood RNA was sequenced in bulk, leaving chains unpaired. Broader study findings: VDJdb matching skewed toward anti-spike CD8 responses, missing private and CD4 specificities.

The chain has TRBV5-6 and TRBJ2-3; 10 nucleotides line up with TRBD2. The receptor comes from an adult who was a healthcare worker with PCR-confirmed SARS-CoV-2 infection or an uninfected control (not recorded which). The sequencing input was whole blood. The CDR3 region has the DNA TGTGCCAGCAGCAGGCTAGCGGGAGTCTCAGATACGCAGTATTTT. Translation: CASSRLAGVSDTQYF.